A single sample is the source of the 23 T cell receptor beta chains below, sequenced in a study of low-dose radiotherapy and immunotherapy resistance in tumors. As to time point: after trial treatment. Treatment: LDRT plus nivolumab, ipilimumab, low-dose cyclophosphamide and aspirin (RACIN trial). TCRs were put through 20 PCR cycles of amplification with Phusion. A constant-region primer and the V-primer adapter served as the primer pair. TCRdb called the reads again in MiXCR, with one record for every CDR3 protein. The sample records roughly 48,000 distinct CDR3 sequences, around 35% being singletons. Sequenced material: PBMCs, taken after low-dose radiotherapy plus immunotherapy. These receptors were taken from a male donor with rectosigmoid adenocarcinoma.

This clonotype was observed many times. The V call is TRBV6-2 or TRBV6-3, the J call TRBJ2-3; either TRBD1 or TRBD2 may supply D (5 bases each). Trimming cost V 2 bases and J 0 bases, with 6 bases left between them. The CDR3 covers 14 residues. Per germline, CDR1 MNHEY and CDR2 SVGEGT. The CDR3 is CASSYRDSTDTQYF. For the CDR3, the DNA is TGTGCCAGCAGTTACCGGGACAGCACAGATACGCAGTATTTT.

This clonotype occurred many times. The chain has TRBV28 and TRBJ1-6; TRBD1 might be the D (6 bases). CDR3 length: 16 residues. Trimming cost V 10 bases and J 0 bases, with 16 bases left between them. Looked up from germline, CDR1 is MDHEN and CDR2 is SYDVKM. The CDR3 sequence is CATTGGSGSYNSPLHF. CDR3 in DNA: TGTGCCACCACGGGGGGCTCGGGCTCCTATAATTCACCCCTCCACTTT.

This chain links TRBV12-3 or TRBV12-4 with TRBJ2-6; D is unclear. The CDR3 runs 15 residues. Deletions cut 4 bases from V and 2 bases from J, with 9 bases between. CDR3 sequence: CASSSAGAGANVLTF. CDR3 in DNA: TGTGCCAGCAGTTCCGCAGGTGCTGGGGCCAACGTCCTGACTTTC.

This rearrangement joins TRBV7-6 to TRBJ2-7; 7 nucleotides line up with TRBD2. V trimming: 5 bases; J trimming: 0 bases; junction bases outside the gene matches: 7. CDR3 length equals 15 residues. Germline assignment: CDR1 SGHVS and CDR2 FNYEAQ. CDR3 sequence reads: CASSPGRGNSYEQYF. The CDR3, as DNA: TGTGCCAGCAGCCCCGGGCGGGGGAACTCCTACGAGCAGTACTTC.

Comment on this clonotype: The DNA is left out, because the CDR3 cannot be placed on it with certainty; the CDR3 is given as TCRdb lists it. V and J are TRBV23-1 and TRBJ2-7. TRBV23-1 is an ORF; its function is uncertain. The CDR3 region is 21 residues in length, termini included. CDR3 residues: CASTNQTSMYLCASSSYEQYF.

At least ten counts were recorded for this clonotype. The V gene is TRBV27, the J gene TRBJ2-3, with D possibly TRBD2 on 5 matching bases. Germline V gives CDR1 MNHEY, CDR2 SMNVEV (reference sequence). V gave up 5 bases and J gave up 2 bases, with 20 bases separating them. This CDR3 comprises 17 residues. Written as DNA, the CDR3 is TGTGCCAGCAGTCCCCAACTTGATGGACTGAACACAGATACGCAGTATTTT. As protein: CASSPQLDGLNTDTQYF.

In nucleotides, the CDR3 is TGTGCCAGCAGCCCCGAGCGGGAGAGCTCCTACGAGCAGTACTTC. It codes for CASSPERESSYEQYF. The rearrangement uses TRBV28 and TRBJ2-7; 8 nucleotides line up with TRBD2. The germline CDR1 and CDR2 sequences are MDHEN and SYDVKM. With V trimmed by 6 bases and J by 0 bases, 7 bases remained unmatched. The CDR3 loop spans 15 amino acids.

In the case of this clonotype: A far larger clone differs by one base, so this is likely a read error. The chain combines TRBV2 with TRBJ2-3; D possibly corresponds to TRBD2 (6 bases). The germline V gene has CDR1 SNHLY and CDR2 FYNNEI. The CDR3 spans 15 residues. The CDR3: CVSSLGGIGADTQYF. In DNA form, the CDR3 reads TGTGTCAGCAGTTTGGGGGGTATCGGGGCAGATACGCAGTATTTT.

This clonotype has at least ten counts. This chain joins TRBV7-2 and TRBJ1-2; weak D call: TRBD1 (6 bases). The V and J ends lost 0 bases and 6 bases respectively, with 14 bases between them. The CDR3 covers 15 residues. CDR1 SGHTA and CDR2 FQGNSA come from the germline V gene. The CDR3 reads CASSLAVETGDGYTF. The DNA for the CDR3 is TGTGCCAGCAGCTTAGCGGTTGAGACAGGCGATGGCTACACCTTC.

This clonotype was counted once. The genes are TRBV5-6 and TRBJ2-7, with TRBD1 as a possible D gene (5 bases). The CDR3 loop spans 13 amino acids. Germline CDR1 and CDR2: SGHDT and YYEEEE. The V and J ends lost 5 bases and 1 base respectively, with 10 bases between them. The CDR3 DNA is TGTGCCAGCAGATATCAGGGTTCCTACGAGCAGTACTTC. This sequence encodes CASRYQGSYEQYF.

This clonotype has ten or more counts. The chain combines TRBV9 with TRBJ2-5, with TRBD2 matching 9 bases. CDR1 is SGDLS and CDR2 is YYNGEE in the germline V gene. The CDR3 covers 16 residues. The V and J ends lost 0 bases and 1 base, in that order; junction bases with no gene match: 4. The CDR3 coding sequence is TGTGCCAGCAGCGTAGGGGCGCGGGAGGGCCAAGAGACCCAGTACTTC. Amino acid sequence: CASSVGAREGQETQYF. The entire variable domain, with the rest obtained from reference TRBV9 and TRBJ2-5, is as follows: DSGVTQTPKHLITATGQRVTLRCSPRSGDLSVYWYQQSLDQGLQFLIQYYNGEERAKGNILERFSAQQFPDLHSELNLSSLELGDSALYFCASSVGAREGQETQYFGPGTRLLVL.

This clonotype was seen at least ten times. V gene TRBV6-6 combines with J gene TRBJ1-3; a weak D match, TRBD1 (5 bases). There are 14 residues in the CDR3. Germline CDR1 reads MNHNY; CDR2 reads SVGAGI (reference sequence). Trimming left V 2 bases short and J 3 bases short, with 8 bases between. This CDR3 is CASSYQGYGNTIYF. The CDR3 DNA follows: TGTGCCAGCAGTTACCAGGGTTATGGAAACACCATATATTTT.

Relative to its sample, this clonotype is medium-sized. The chain combines TRBV6-4 with TRBJ2-1; TRBD2 matches at 7 bases. This CDR3 is built from 15 residues. The V segment lost 0 bases and the J segment 8 bases; nucleotides outside the gene matches: 7. CDR1 and CDR2 (germline): MRHNA, SNTAGT. CDR3 region: CASSDSFMTSHEQFF. The CDR3 nucleotides read TGTGCCAGCAGTGACTCCTTCATGACTAGCCATGAGCAGTTCTTC.

This clonotype has ten or more counts. The chain uses TRBV7-9 and TRBJ2-5; possibly TRBD2 for D (6 bases). Trimming took off 4 bases at V and 2 bases at J, with 20 bases between the two ends. The CDR3 is 17 residues long. Looked up from germline, CDR1 is SEHNR and CDR2 is FQNEAQ (reference sequence). The CDR3 DNA reads as TGTGCCAGCAGCTGGGGGGAGCTGCGGGGATATCAAGAGACCCAGTACTTC. Translated: CASSWGELRGYQETQYF.

This clonotype was detected a few times. The chain has TRBV5-1 and TRBJ2-5, with D unresolved. Trimming stripped 1 base from V and 0 bases from J, with 7 bases between. The germline CDR1 and CDR2 sequences are SGHRS and YFSETQ. The CDR3 loop spans 14 amino acids. The CDR3 DNA reads TGCGCCAGCAGCTTGACAGCCTACCAAGAGACCCAGTACTTC. Its protein product is CASSLTAYQETQYF.

The genes are TRBV20-1 and TRBJ2-1, with 13 bases lining up with TRBD2. The CDR3 runs to 16 residues. Germline V CDR1 and CDR2: DFQATT, SNEGSKA (reference sequence). Trimming took 0 bases from V and 8 from J; bases not matched to a gene: 7. The CDR3 loop is CSARDFRTSGSHEQFF. The CDR3, as DNA: TGCAGTGCTAGAGATTTTAGGACTAGCGGGAGTCATGAGCAGTTCTTC.

This clonotype was seen many times. The chain couples TRBV28 to TRBJ2-3; 7 nucleotides agree with TRBD2. CDR1 and CDR2 from the germline V gene are MDHEN and SYDVKM. The J segment lost 3 bases and the V segment lost 7 bases, leaving 7 bases of the junction unmatched. This CDR3 has 14 amino acids. The CDR3 DNA sequence: TGTGCCAGCACCAACGCCGGGGGGACAGATACGCAGTATTTT. Translated, it gives CASTNAGGTDTQYF. The entire variable domain, with the rest obtained from reference TRBV28 and TRBJ2-3, is as follows: DVKVTQSSRYLVKRTGEKVFLECVQDMDHENMFWYRQDPGLGLRLIYFSYDVKMKEKGDIPEGYSVSREKKERFSLILESASTNQTSMYLCASTNAGGTDTQYFGPGTRLTVL.

The sample holds a few counts of this clonotype. CDR3 sequence: CASRRQGARTDTQYF. CDR3 in DNA: TGCGCCAGCCGAAGACAGGGGGCTAGGACAGATACGCAGTATTTT. V and J are TRBV5-1 and TRBJ2-3; 10 bases align to TRBD1. V lost 7 bases, J lost 3 bases, and 8 bases stayed unmatched. Germline CDR1 and CDR2: SGHRS and YFSETQ. This CDR3 contains 15 residues. Filled out from reference TRBV5-1 and TRBJ2-3, the complete variable domain reads KAGVTQTPRYLIKTRGQQVTLSCSPISGHRSVSWYQQTPGQGLQFLFEYFSETQRNKGNFPGRFSGRQFSNSRSEMNVSTLELGDSALYLCASRRQGARTDTQYFGPGTRLTVL.

This rearrangement joins TRBV30 to TRBJ2-7; possibly TRBD1 or TRBD2 for D (6 bases each). This CDR3 has 12 residues. V dropped 2 bases and J dropped 2 bases, with 7 bases sitting between them. CDR1 GTSNPN and CDR2 SVGIG come from the germline V gene (reference sequence). The CDR3 loop is CAWSRGPYEQYF. The CDR3 DNA sequence: TGTGCCTGGAGTCGGGGGCCCTACGAGCAGTACTTC.

In this sample, this clonotype turned up many times. The chain has TRBV9 and TRBJ1-6, with D maybe TRBD1 (5 bases). The CDR3 loop spans 14 amino acids. Germline V gives CDR1 SGDLS, CDR2 YYNGEE. V shed 2 bases and J shed 8 bases, with 11 bases lying between them. The CDR3: CASSVQGTYSPLHF. CDR3 sequence (DNA): TGTGCCAGCAGCGTTCAGGGAACTTATTCACCCCTCCACTTT.

On this clonotype itself: It is likely a read error: a sequence one base away is far more abundant. CDR3 residues: CASSQTGSLGDQPQHF. The DNA for the CDR3 is TGTGCCAGCAGTCAGACCGGGAGTCTAGGGGATCAGCCCCAGCATTTT. J is TRBJ1-5 and V is TRBV28, with TRBD1 as a possible D gene (5 bases). V was cut by 5 bases and J by 5 bases, with 19 bases left in between. Germline V gives CDR1 MDHEN, CDR2 SYDVKM. CDR3 length: 16 residues.

This clonotype was counted at least ten times. The V call is TRBV6-2 or TRBV6-3, the J call TRBJ2-1; perhaps TRBD1 as D (6 bases). The CDR3 covers 12 residues. From germline, CDR1 is MNHEY and CDR2 SVGEGT. V lost 4 bases and J lost 9, with 10 bases in between. CDR3 coding DNA: TGTGCCAGCAGTTTACAGGGTATTGAGCAGTTCTTC. It is translated as CASSLQGIEQFF.

This clonotype was counted ten times or more. The V call is TRBV7-8, the J call TRBJ2-1; perhaps TRBD2 as D (6 bases). Trimming stripped 5 bases from V and 7 bases from J, with 9 bases between. This CDR3 has 12 amino acids. In germline, CDR1 is SGHVS, CDR2 FQNEAQ. The CDR3 spells CASSASGNEQFF. The CDR3 nucleotides read TGTGCCAGCAGCGCAAGCGGGAATGAGCAGTTCTTC.